The subject of this entry is one TCR beta chain. Its target is unknown. The sample originates from a study of cytomegalovirus exposure and HLA in healthy donors. Study-wide findings and caveats: Using a false discovery rate of 0.05, a later analysis showed that approximately 17,000 TCR beta sequences were associated with HLA alleles. Published work reported that the classifier diagnosed cytomegalovirus status with high specificity and sensitivity. A list of around 160 TCR beta chains associated with cytomegalovirus was given.

It was with 60 Vbeta and 13 Jbeta primers that the PCR ran. Using immunoSEQ multiplex PCR, the repertoire was profiled, and TCRdb retains in-frame clones only, with some absent. The sample yields around 150,000 clones, about 73% seen once. Looked up from germline, CDR1 is ENHRY and CDR2 is SYGVKD. The CDR3 has 13 residues. V was pared by 6 bases and J by 2 bases, with 3 bases of the junction left unmatched. Sequencing input: PBMCs. The TCR comes from a woman between 35 and 50 years old in good health and CMV-seronegative. The chain carries TRBV10-3 and TRBJ1-1, with TRBD1 matching 7 bases. CDR3 amino acids: CAISGTANTEAFF. In DNA form, the CDR3 reads TGTGCCATCAGCGGGACAGCAAACACTGAAGCTTTCTTT.